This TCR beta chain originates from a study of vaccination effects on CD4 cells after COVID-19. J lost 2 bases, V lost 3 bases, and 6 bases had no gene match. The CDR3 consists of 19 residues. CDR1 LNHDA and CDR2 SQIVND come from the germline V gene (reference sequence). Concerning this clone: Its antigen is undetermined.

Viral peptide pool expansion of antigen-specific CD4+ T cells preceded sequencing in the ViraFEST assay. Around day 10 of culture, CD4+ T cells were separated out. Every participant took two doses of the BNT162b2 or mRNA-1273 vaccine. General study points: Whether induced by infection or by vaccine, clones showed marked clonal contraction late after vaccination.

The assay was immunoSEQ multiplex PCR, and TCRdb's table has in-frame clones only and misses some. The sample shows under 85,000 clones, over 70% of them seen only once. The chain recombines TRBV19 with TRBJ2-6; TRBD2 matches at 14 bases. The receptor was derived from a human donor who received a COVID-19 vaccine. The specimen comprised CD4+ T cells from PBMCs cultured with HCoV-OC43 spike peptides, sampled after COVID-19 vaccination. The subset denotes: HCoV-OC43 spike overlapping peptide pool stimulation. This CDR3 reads CASSIFGTSGGTGANVLTF. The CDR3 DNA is TGTGCCAGTAGTATTTTCGGGACTAGCGGGGGAACTGGGGCCAACGTCCTGACTTTC.